These 7 T cell receptor beta chains share one sample of origin, sequenced in a study of cytomegalovirus exposure and HLA in healthy donors. The protocol was immunoSEQ multiplex PCR, while the TCRdb copy is restricted to in-frame clones and leaves out a portion. The top ten clones hold about 1.3% of a sample with fewer than 85,000 clones, about 96% of them seen once. The specimen was PBMCs. The receptors shown here come from a woman between 18 and 29 years old in good health and CMV-seronegative.

In this sample, this clone turned up once. The chain is built from TRBV27 and TRBJ2-7, with TRBD1 matching 9 bases. Trimming took 4 bases from V and 3 from J; bases not matched to a gene: 4. The CDR3 is 14 amino acids. The V gene's germline CDR1 is MNHEY and CDR2 SMNVEV (reference sequence). Written as DNA, the CDR3 is TGTGCCAGCAGTTGGACGGGACAGGGCTACGAGCAGTACTTC. Amino acids: CASSWTGQGYEQYF.

This chain joins TRBV18 and TRBJ2-1; weak D call: TRBD2 (6 bases). Germline V gene data show CDR1 as KGHSH and CDR2 as LQKENI. V was pared by 3 bases and J by 0 bases, with 12 bases between. This CDR3 comprises 16 residues. The CDR3 protein is CASSPFERASYNEQFF. The CDR3 DNA follows: TGTGCCAGCTCACCTTTCGAGCGGGCCTCCTACAATGAGCAGTTCTTC.

This sequence joins TRBV4-1 and TRBJ2-5; TRBD2 matches at 10 bases. J lost 2 bases, V lost 4 bases, and 13 bases had no gene match. The CDR3 has 18 residues. CDR1 is MGHRA and CDR2 is YSYEKL in the germline V gene. The DNA for the CDR3 is TGCGCCAGCAGCCGACGATCGTCAGGACTAGCGGATCAAGAGACCCAGTACTTC. The encoded protein is CASSRRSSGLADQETQYF.

This chain links TRBV18 with TRBJ1-1; a possible D gene is TRBD1 (5 bases). Per germline, CDR1 KGHSH and CDR2 LQKENI. The CDR3 extends over 15 amino acids. V was shortened by 0 bases and J by 0 bases, with 8 bases between the two germline ends. CDR3 DNA sequence: TGTGCCAGCTCACCACCGGCAGGGATGAACACTGAAGCTTTCTTT. It encodes CASSPPAGMNTEAFF.

The chain is built from TRBV6-5 and TRBJ2-7; 7 bases line up with TRBD1. V lost 2 bases, J lost 3 bases, and 4 bases stayed unmatched. The CDR3 runs 14 residues. Germline values: CDR1 MNHEY, CDR2 SVGAGI. CDR3 in amino acids: CASSYDRVYYEQYF. The DNA of the CDR3 is TGTGCCAGCAGTTACGACAGGGTTTACTACGAGCAGTACTTC.

The rearrangement uses TRBV2 and TRBJ2-1, with 8 positions matching TRBD2. The V and J ends lost 2 bases and 8 bases, in that order; junction bases with no gene match: 14. The CDR3 is 17 amino acids. Germline loops: CDR1 SNHLY, CDR2 FYNNEI. CDR3 sequence: CASSETLSAGAPHEQFF. The CDR3 DNA reads as TGTGCCAGCAGTGAAACTCTTTCAGCGGGAGCTCCTCATGAGCAGTTCTTC. The full variable domain, rest sourced from reference TRBV2 and TRBJ2-1, is EPEVTQTPSHQVTQMGQEVILRCVPISNHLYFYWYRQILGQKVEFLVSFYNNEISEKSEIFDDQFSVERPDGSNFTLKIRSTKLEDSAMYFCASSETLSAGAPHEQFFGPGTRLTVL.

The chain uses TRBV10-3 and TRBJ1-3; 12 bases fit TRBD1. Trimming cost V 9 bases and J 2 bases; bases outside gene matches: 2. The CDR3 consists of 14 residues. CDR1 ENHRY and CDR2 SYGVKD come from the germline V gene. This chain's CDR3 is CAMGQGATGNTIYF. For the CDR3, the DNA is TGTGCCATGGGACAGGGGGCGACTGGAAACACCATATATTTT.